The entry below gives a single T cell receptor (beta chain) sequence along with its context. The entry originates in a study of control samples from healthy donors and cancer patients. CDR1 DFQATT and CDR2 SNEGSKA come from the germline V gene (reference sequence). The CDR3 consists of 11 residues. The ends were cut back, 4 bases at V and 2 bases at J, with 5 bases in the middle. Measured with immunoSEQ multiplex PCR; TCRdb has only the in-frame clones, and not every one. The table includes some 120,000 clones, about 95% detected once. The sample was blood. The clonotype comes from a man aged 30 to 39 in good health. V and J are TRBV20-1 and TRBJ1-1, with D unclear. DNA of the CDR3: TGCAGTGCTATTGATAACACTGAAGCTTTCTTT. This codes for CSAIDNTEAFF.